This is a list of T cell receptor beta chains from one sample in a study of OX40 agonist ivuxolimab in advanced cancers. TCRdb's copy holds only in-frame clones and misses some; the assay was immunoSEQ multiplex PCR. Of about 83,000 clones listed, 90% to 95% are singletons. The material was CD4+ or CD8+ T cells sorted from blood, obtained in a trial of the OX40 agonist ivuxolimab. The receptors here all came from an adult with an advanced solid tumor such as melanoma, head and neck, liver or kidney cancer. CDR3s include the opening cysteine and the closing phenylalanine or tryptophan. The order of the fields is J gene, V gene, clone size, D gene, CDR3 protein, CDR3 DNA. D genes are given only for firm matches. The size of a clone is reported for some rows only, either as once, few or many, or as a class for expanded clones.

TRBJ2-4 | TRBV6-4 | - | - | CASSIGDGFIQYF | TGTGCCAGCAGTATCGGGGACGGGTTCATTCAGTACTTC
TRBJ2-7 | TRBV6-6 | - | TRBD2 | CASRIAGGLEQYF | TGTGCCAGCAGGATAGCGGGAGGCCTCGAGCAGTACTTC
TRBJ2-6 | TRBV19 | - | TRBD1 | CASSATGAVSGANVLTF | TGTGCCAGTAGTGCGACAGGGGCCGTCTCTGGGGCCAACGTCCTGACTTTC
TRBJ1-2 | TRBV27 | - | TRBD1 | CASSLFQGAGGYTF | TGTGCCAGCAGTTTATTCCAGGGGGCGGGTGGCTACACCTTC
TRBJ2-3 | TRBV5-1 | - | TRBD2 | CASSLATSGDLTDTQYF | TGCGCCAGCAGCTTGGCAACTAGCGGGGACTTGACAGATACGCAGTATTTT
TRBJ1-2 | TRBV29-1 | - | - | CSVRPGRGTYGAGYGYTF | TGCAGCGTCCGACCCGGCAGAGGGACCTATGGGGCGGGCTATGGCTACACCTTC
TRBJ2-1 | TRBV4-1 | few | TRBD2 | CASSQEDSSGGGIF | TGCGCCAGCAGCCAAGAGGATTCCAGCGGGGGGGGGATCTTC
TRBJ1-2 | TRBV7-8 | - | - | CASSLSPLNGYTF | TGTGCCAGCAGCCTGAGCCCCCTTAATGGCTACACCTTC
TRBJ1-3 | TRBV19 | - | TRBD1 | CASSVTGGSGNTIYF | TGTGCCAGTAGTGTTACAGGGGGCTCTGGAAACACCATATATTTT
TRBJ2-6 | TRBV19 | - | TRBD1 | CASSGDRSSGANVLTF | TGTGCCAGTAGTGGGGACAGATCCTCTGGGGCCAACGTCCTGACTTTC
TRBJ2-3 | TRBV7-2 | - | TRBD1 | CASRPTQGMADTQYF | TGTGCCAGCAGGCCTACACAGGGGATGGCAGATACGCAGTATTTT
TRBJ1-1 | TRBV5-1 | - | TRBD1 | CASSLVTGASTEAFF | TGCGCCAGCAGCTTGGTTACAGGGGCTAGCACTGAAGCTTTCTTT
TRBJ2-4 | TRBV5-6 | few | - | CASSLKRVFGKNIQYF | TGTGCCAGCAGCTTGAAAAGGGTATTTGGCAAAAACATTCAGTACTTC
TRBJ2-7 | TRBV6-1 | - | - | CASSDLGVRAYEQYF | TGTGCCAGCAGTGATTTAGGGGTAAGGGCCTACGAGCAGTACTTC
TRBJ1-4 | TRBV19 | - | - | CASSTPGEEEKLFF | TGTGCCAGTAGTACGCCGGGGGAGGAGGAAAAACTGTTTTTT
TRBJ1-1 | TRBV28 | - | - | CASSPPGEGNTEAFF | TGTGCCAGCAGTCCCCCAGGGGAAGGGAACACTGAAGCTTTCTTT
TRBJ2-5 | TRBV29-1 | once | TRBD1 | CSVETGGLLEETQYF | TGCAGCGTTGAAACAGGGGGTCTCTTGGAAGAGACCCAGTACTTC
TRBJ2-2 | TRBV6-5 | once | - | CASSYPNTGELFF | TGTGCCAGCAGTTACCCGAACACCGGGGAGCTGTTTTTT
TRBJ2-7 | TRBV11-2 | - | TRBD2 | CASSQGLADTSYEQYF | TGTGCCAGCAGCCAGGGACTAGCGGATACTTCCTACGAGCAGTACTTC
TRBJ2-5 | TRBV11-1 | - | - | CASSDRGGGTREETQYF | TGTGCCAGCAGCGATAGAGGAGGCGGGACACGGGAAGAGACCCAGTACTTC
TRBJ1-4 | TRBV27 | - | TRBD1 | CASSRQGEGEKLFF | TGTGCCAGCAGCCGACAGGGAGAGGGTGAAAAACTGTTTTTT
TRBJ1-1 | TRBV12-5 | - | - | CASGLVQGLNTEAFF | TGTGCTAGTGGTTTGGTACAGGGATTGAACACTGAAGCTTTCTTT
TRBJ2-7 | TRBV30 | - | - | CAWSNSGVYEQYF | TGTGCCTGGTCTAACAGTGGGGTTTACGAGCAGTACTTC
TRBJ1-6 | TRBV30 | once | - | CAWSAKASSYNSPLHF | TGTGCCTGGAGTGCGAAGGCGTCCTCCTATAATTCACCCCTCCACTTT
TRBJ2-5 | TRBV15 | - | - | CATSRDRETQYF | TGTGCCACCAGCAGAGATCGAGAGACCCAGTACTTC
TRBJ2-1 | TRBV19 | - | - | CASSIEHRSYEQFF | TGTGCCAGTAGTATAGAACACCGCAGTTATGAGCAGTTCTTC
TRBJ2-7 | TRBV11-3 | - | TRBD2 | CASSLVYATGGEQYF | TGTGCCAGCAGCTTAGTATACGCAACGGGGGGCGAGCAGTACTTC
TRBJ2-7 | TRBV6-5 | - | TRBD2 | CASWGLAGSYEQYF | TGTGCCAGCTGGGGACTAGCGGGATCCTACGAGCAGTACTTC
TRBJ1-2 | TRBV18 | once | - | CASSSGEEGGYTF | TGTGCCAGCTCTTCAGGGGAAGAGGGCGGCTACACCTTC
TRBJ2-3 | TRBV5-1 | - | - | CASSLIEGRTDTQYF | TGCGCCAGCAGCTTGATCGAAGGGCGAACAGATACGCAGTATTTT
TRBJ1-2 | TRBV19 | - | - | CASRFSTLPYYGYTF | TGTGCCTCCCGCTTCTCGACCCTTCCCTACTATGGCTACACCTTC
TRBJ2-7 | TRBV15 | - | TRBD2 | CATSRGGLAYEQYF | TGTGCCACCAGCAGAGGGGGACTAGCCTACGAGCAGTACTTC
TRBJ1-3 | TRBV5-1 | - | - | CASSLGGSSGNTIYF | TGCGCCAGCAGCTTGGGCGGGAGCTCTGGAAACACCATATATTTT
TRBJ2-7 | TRBV4-2 | - | - | CASSPEPLDYEQYF | TGTGCCAGCAGCCCCGAACCCTTAGACTACGAGCAGTACTTC
TRBJ2-5 | TRBV25-1 | - | TRBD2 | CASSPGTSGGKETQYF | TGTGCCAGCAGCCCTGGGACTAGCGGGGGGAAAGAGACCCAGTACTTC
TRBJ2-2 | TRBV19 | - | - | CASQRQVETGELFF | TGTGCCAGCCAACGACAGGTTGAAACCGGGGAGCTGTTTTTT
TRBJ1-2 | TRBV28 | - | - | CASGSTLYGYTF | TGTGCCAGCGGATCGACGCTCTATGGCTACACCTTC
TRBJ2-1 | TRBV10-3 | once | - | CAISEGGRNEQFF | TGTGCCATCAGTGAGGGGGGCAGGAATGAGCAGTTCTTC
TRBJ1-5 | TRBV6-1 | - | - | CASSSNLVGAQPQHF | TGTGCCAGCAGCAGTAATTTGGTGGGGGCTCAGCCCCAGCATTTT
TRBJ2-1 | TRBV15 | - | - | CATSRGGPSQSNEQFF | TGTGCCACCAGCAGAGGGGGTCCCAGTCAGTCCAATGAGCAGTTCTTC
TRBJ1-1 | TRBV5-6 | few | - | CASSARTGSVEAFF | TGTGCCAGCAGCGCACGGACCGGGAGTGTTGAAGCTTTCTTT
TRBJ2-3 | TRBV11-3 | - | TRBD2 | CASSLPSGTTDTQYF | TGTGCCAGCAGCTTACCTAGCGGGACCACAGATACGCAGTATTTT
TRBJ1-2 | TRBV2 | - | TRBD1 | CASSGTGIDGYTF | TGTGCCAGCAGTGGGACAGGAATAGATGGCTACACCTTC
TRBJ2-4 | TRBV28 | - | - | CASSLSGGGKNIQYF | TGTGCCAGCAGTTTATCCGGAGGGGGAAAAAACATTCAGTACTTC
TRBJ1-2 | TRBV20-1 | - | - | CSSGPVGGYTF | TGCAGTTCAGGGCCCGTCGGGGGCTACACCTTC
TRBJ1-3 | TRBV7-2 | - | - | CASSLAGTTGNTIYF | TGTGCCAGCAGCTTAGCGGGCACAACTGGAAACACCATATATTTT
TRBJ2-2 | TRBV5-5 | - | - | CASSSISAGELFF | TGTGCCAGCAGCTCAATATCTGCCGGGGAGCTGTTTTTT
TRBJ1-4 | TRBV18 | - | - | CASSQTQTNEKLFF | TGTGCCAGCTCACAGACACAAACTAATGAAAAACTGTTTTTT
TRBJ2-7 | TRBV18 | - | TRBD1 | CASSPLDRAQQYF | TGTGCCAGCTCACCACTCGACAGGGCGCAGCAGTACTTC
TRBJ2-1 | TRBV5-6 | - | - | CASSSVNLNEQFF | TGTGCCAGCAGCTCCGTAAACCTCAATGAGCAGTTCTTC